These 10 T cell receptor beta chains share one sample of origin, sequenced in a study of blood T cell repertoires in COVID-19. Clones were read by immunoSEQ multiplex PCR, and TCRdb kept only the in-frame ones, dropping some. The sample includes about 65,000 clones, roughly four fifths of them seen just once. Sequencing was carried out using peripheral blood. Receptor source: a man aged 50 or older with COVID-19, enrolled during active disease.

In its sample, this clone was seen once. This chain uses TRBV6-5 with TRBJ1-5, with D hard to call. V was trimmed by 8 bases and J by 7 bases, leaving 18 bases between them. CDR3 length: 14 residues. Germline V CDR1 and CDR2: MNHEY, SVGAGI. Here the CDR3 reads CASGEGAARQPQHF. DNA for the CDR3: TGTGCCAGCGGGGAGGGAGCGGCAAGACAGCCCCAGCATTTT.

The chain carries TRBV27 and TRBJ1-1; TRBD1 is a possible D gene (6 bases). Germline V gives CDR1 MNHEY, CDR2 SMNVEV (reference sequence). CDR3 length equals 13 residues. V lost 5 bases, J lost 10 bases, and 17 bases lay in between. The CDR3 protein is CASSPRGGHRAFF. The DNA of the CDR3 is TGTGCCAGCAGTCCCAGGGGAGGGCACAGAGCTTTCTTT.

The J gene is TRBJ2-1, the V gene TRBV30; 7 bases fit TRBD1. This CDR3 has 15 residues. The germline CDR1 and CDR2 sequences are GTSNPN and SVGIG (reference sequence). V lost 3 bases and J lost 4; bases outside the gene matches: 9. CDR3 bases: TGTGCCTGGAGAGCCGGGGCAGGGGGTTACAATGAGCAGTTCTTC. Amino acids: CAWRAGAGGYNEQFF.

J is TRBJ2-1 and V is TRBV5-1, with TRBD2 matching 8 bases. The junction had 5 bases not matched to a gene; V was cut back by 0 bases and J by 3 bases. The CDR3 extends over 16 amino acids. The germline CDR1 and CDR2 sequences are SGHRS and YFSETQ. The CDR3 DNA follows: TGCGCCAGCAGCTTGGGGACTAGCCAATTCTACAATGAGCAGTTCTTC. This gives the protein CASSLGTSQFYNEQFF.

Only a few counts were recorded for this clone. The chain has TRBV18 and TRBJ2-7; 7 bases are a match to TRBD2. The ends lost 6 bases at V and 4 bases at J; junction bases unmatched: 12. CDR1 and CDR2 from the germline V gene are KGHSH and LQKENI. The CDR3 spans 15 residues. The CDR3 is CASSLRGEGRYEQYF. The CDR3 coding sequence is TGTGCCAGCTCCCTACGGGGGGAGGGGAGATACGAGCAGTACTTC.

The CDR3 nucleotides are TGTGCCAGCAGCCCCGGAGGACTTAGGACCAATGAGCAGTTCTTC. Its protein is CASSPGGLRTNEQFF. The rearrangement uses TRBV11-3 and TRBJ2-1; tentative D call: TRBD2 (5 bases). There are 15 residues in the CDR3. Trimming took off 5 bases at V and 6 bases at J, with 17 bases between the two ends. Germline-derived CDR1 and CDR2 are SGHNT and YENEEA.

J is TRBJ1-4 and V is TRBV27, with D perhaps matching TRBD1 (5 bases). Germline V gene lookup returns CDR1 MNHEY and CDR2 SMNVEV (reference sequence). The CDR3 has 18 residues. The V gene lost 0 bases and the J gene lost 7 bases, with 21 bases spanning the gap. CDR3 nucleotide sequence: TGTGCCAGCAGTTTATCGTATTATTTCGCAGGGTCGGCTGAAAAACTGTTTTTT. As protein: CASSLSYYFAGSAEKLFF.

About this clone itself: One end of the junction fails to match germline, which may point to a read error. V usage is TRBV3-1 (or the pseudogene TRBV3-2) and J usage is TRBJ2-7; the D gene is possibly TRBD1 (5 bases). CDR1 is LGHDT and CDR2 is YNNKEL in the germline V gene (reference sequence). CDR3 length: 13 amino acids. The CDR3 loop is CASSQDVRGEEYF. CDR3 coding DNA: TGTGCCAGCAGCCAAGATGTAAGGGGCGAGGAGTACTTC.

This clone was detected a few times. This rearrangement joins TRBV6-2 or TRBV6-3 to TRBJ2-2; 9 bases line up with TRBD2. Trimming cost V 5 bases and J 3 bases; bases outside gene matches: 4. Germline CDR1 is MNHEY and CDR2 is SVGEGT. CDR3 length: 15 amino acids. CDR3 protein: CASSGSGSHTGELFF. Written as DNA, the CDR3 is TGTGCCAGCAGTGGTAGCGGGAGTCACACCGGGGAGCTGTTTTTT.

Points on this clone: Lacking the conserved final phenylalanine or tryptophan, this CDR3 likely reflects a read error. Because the CDR3's place on the DNA is in doubt, the DNA is left out and the CDR3 is given as listed by TCRdb. The chain employs TRBV3-1 (or the pseudogene TRBV3-2) and TRBJ1-1; no DNA check was done on the table's D call, TRBD1. The CDR3 length is 14 residues, termini included. Germline CDR1 is LGHDT and CDR2 is YNNKEL (reference sequence). The CDR3 loop reads CASSQGQGTDLSVG.